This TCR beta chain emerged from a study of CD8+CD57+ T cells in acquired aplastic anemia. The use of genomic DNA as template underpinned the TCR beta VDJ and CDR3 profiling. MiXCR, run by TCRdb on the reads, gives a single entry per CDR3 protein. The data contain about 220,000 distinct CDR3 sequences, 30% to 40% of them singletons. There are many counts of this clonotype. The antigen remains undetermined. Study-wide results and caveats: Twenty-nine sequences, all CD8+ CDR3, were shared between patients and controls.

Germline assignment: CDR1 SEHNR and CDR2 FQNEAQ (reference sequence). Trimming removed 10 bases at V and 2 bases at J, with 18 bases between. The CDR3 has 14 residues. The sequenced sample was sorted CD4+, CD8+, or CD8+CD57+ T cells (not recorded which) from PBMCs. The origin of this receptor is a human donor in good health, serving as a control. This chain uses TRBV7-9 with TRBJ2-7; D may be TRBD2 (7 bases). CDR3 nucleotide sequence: TGTGCCACCGCGTTGGGGGGGCTTACCTACGAGCAGTACTTC. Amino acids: CATALGGLTYEQYF.